This paragraph reports one TCR beta chain. This sample stems from a study of blood T cell repertoires in COVID-19. Across the whole study: From the United States, Italy and Spain came samples of acute and convalescent COVID-19. T cells, B-cell-depleted T cells, or PBMCs supplied cDNA or gDNA.

Germline values: CDR1 SGHTA, CDR2 FQGTGA. The CDR3 runs to 15 residues. Trimming removed 6 bases at V and 1 base at J, with 14 bases between. In the authors' methods: For nucleated cells, counts were estimated from reference gene primer amplification. Sequencing used immunoSEQ multiplex PCR; TCRdb keeps in-frame clones, though not all of them. D and trimming come from the DNA, and the V and J calls and clone size come from that table. The repertoire holds about 100,000 clones, over 60% seen once, with approximately 4.5% in the top ten. The sequencing input was peripheral blood. The chain employs TRBV7-3 and TRBJ2-3, with D hard to call. This clonotype was obtained from a man between 65 and 85 years old with acute or convalescent COVID-19. CDR3 sequence: CASSDTPRGTDTQYF. DNA of the CDR3: TGTGCCAGCAGTGATACACCTAGAGGCACAGATACGCAGTATTTT.